These 15 T cell receptor beta chains originate from one sample sequenced in a study of tumor-infiltrating lymphocytes in primary liver carcinoma. Constant-region priming of roughly 0.45 ug total RNA yielded TCR beta cDNA. Three nested multiplex PCR rounds of slightly modified ARM-PCR generated TCR beta libraries. Two initial PCR rounds of about 11 cycles each paired TRBV1-TRBV30 forward primers with a C-beta reverse primer. Each CDR3 protein gets one entry after TCRdb re-called the multiplex PCR reads with MiXCR. Here the sample spans roughly 91,000 distinct CDR3 sequences, approximately 68% being singletons. Total RNA and DNA came together from 20-30 mg of bulk tissue without cell sorting. Sequenced: liver tumor tissue from sampling region 5. Subset described: tumor region T5, tumor centre. These receptors were taken from a woman in her fifties or sixties with primary liver carcinoma and hepatitis B virus infection.

On this clonotype: A much more abundant neighbour one base away suggests this may be a read error. V is TRBV12-3 or TRBV12-4 and J is TRBJ1-1; D is undetermined. This CDR3 has 14 amino acids. Trimming took 4 bases from V and 1 from J, leaving 10 bases between them. The CDR3 sequence: CASSCIRQNTEAFF. The CDR3 bases are TGTGCCAGCAGTTGTATTCGGCAGAACACTGAAGCTTTCTTT.

Note on this clonotype: A much larger clone differs from this one at a single base, so this may be a read error. V gene TRBV28 combines with J gene TRBJ1-1; D not resolved. CDR3 length: 13 residues. V was clipped by 1 base and J by 8 bases, with 11 bases between them. The germline V gene encodes CDR1 MDHEN and CDR2 SYDVKM. CDR3 in amino acids: CASSLFVKTEAFF. The CDR3 region has the DNA TGTGCCAGCAGTTTATTTGTCAAGACGGAAGCTTTCTTT.

With respect to this clonotype: A read error may account for a junction end that differs from germline. The J gene is TRBJ1-1, the V gene TRBV11-2, with 8 bases fitting TRBD1. Germline V CDR1 and CDR2: SGHAT, FQNNGV. This CDR3 contains 12 residues. The CDR3 bases are TGTGTCAACAGCAGACAGGGGAGTGAAGATTTCTTT. This translates into CVNSRQGSEDFF.

As to this clonotype: The junction departs from germline at one end; a sequencing error may be responsible. This chain uses TRBV29-1 with TRBJ2-7; 8 positions agree with TRBD1. Per germline, CDR1 SQVTM and CDR2 ANQGSEA. This CDR3 is 14 amino acids long. CDR3: CSIRPGTGSFEQCF. The CDR3 DNA sequence: TGTAGCATAAGACCTGGGACAGGCTCCTTCGAACAGTGCTTC.

This chain joins TRBV20-1 and TRBJ2-1; no reliable D call. CDR3 length equals 16 residues. From germline, CDR1 is DFQATT and CDR2 SNEGSKA (reference sequence). The V gene lost 5 bases and the J gene lost 1 base, with 18 bases spanning the gap. CDR3 region: CSAGNAEQGSYNEQFF. The DNA for the CDR3 is TGCAGTGCTGGTAATGCCGAGCAAGGATCCTACAATGAGCAGTTCTTC.

This clonotype was recorded only once. Because the CDR3 is missing its conserved closing phenylalanine or tryptophan, this is likely a read error. The gene calls are TRBV13 and TRBJ2-1; 8 nucleotides line up with TRBD2. This CDR3 comprises 15 residues. The trim removed 0 bases at V and 8 bases at J, leaving 6 bases unmatched. In germline, CDR1 is PRHDT, CDR2 FYEKMQ (reference sequence). This CDR3 reads CASSLGTSGNDEQFL. As DNA, the CDR3 is TGTGCCAGCAGCTTAGGTACTAGCGGAAACGATGAGCAGTTCCTC.

Notes on this clonotype: A much larger clone lies one base from this, so it may be a read error. This chain links TRBV30 with TRBJ2-2; D not certain. Per the germline V gene, CDR1 is GTSNPN and CDR2 is SVGIG (reference sequence). The CDR3 has 14 residues. In DNA, the CDR3 is TGTGCCTGGAATAGAGGTCCGAACACCCGGGAGCTGTTTTTT. It codes for CAWNRGPNTRELFF.

J is TRBJ2-5 and V is TRBV29-1; weak D call: TRBD2 (5 bases). There are 13 residues in the CDR3. CDR1 SQVTM and CDR2 ANQGSEA come from the germline V gene. The V and J ends lost 7 bases and 4 bases respectively, with 16 bases between them. CDR3 sequence: CSDRRGSGETQYF. The CDR3 DNA reads TGCAGCGATAGGCGAGGGAGTGGAGAGACCCAGTACTTC.

This clonotype was observed once. At one of its ends the junction is not consistent with the germline gene, which may arise from a read error. This chain uses TRBV6-1 with TRBJ2-7; the D gene is possibly TRBD1 (8 bases). This CDR3 region has 12 residues. Per germline, CDR1 MNHNS and CDR2 SASEGT. The CDR3 spells CASTGGGYEQCF. In nucleotides, the CDR3 is TGTGCCAGTACAGGGGGGGGATACGAACAGTGCTTC.

As concerns this clonotype: This may be a read error, as it is one base from a much larger clone. The gene calls are TRBV5-4 and TRBJ2-2; 8 nucleotides agree with TRBD2. The CDR3 runs to 16 residues. Germline-derived CDR1 and CDR2 are SGHNT and YYREEE (reference sequence). The V segment lost 1 base and the J segment 2 bases; nucleotides outside the gene matches: 4. For the CDR3, the DNA is TGTGCCAGCAGCTTGCGGCGGGAGGTAAACACCGGGGAGCTGTTTTTT. Its protein is CASSLRREVNTGELFF.

As to this clonotype: At one end the junction does not follow the germline gene, possibly because of a read error. The chain joins TRBV11-2 to TRBJ1-2, with TRBD1 identical over 7 bases. This CDR3 has 13 amino acids. Germline CDR1 and CDR2: SGHAT and FQNNGV. The CDR3 bases are TGTGCCAGCAGATTGGACAGGAACTATGGCTGCACCTTC. Protein sequence: CASRLDRNYGCTF. Using reference TRBV11-2 and TRBJ1-2 for the parts outside the CDR3, the full variable domain is EAGVAQSPRYKIIEKRQSVAFWCNPISGHATLYWYQQILGQGPKLLIQFQNNGVVDDSQLPKDRFSAERLKGVDSTLKIQPAKLEDSAVYLCASRLDRNYGCTFGSGTRLTVV.

For this clonotype: Compared with germline, one end of the junction differs, possibly owing to a read error. The chain has TRBV6-6 and TRBJ2-5; 8 bases fit TRBD1. Germline V CDR1 and CDR2: MNHNY, SVGAGI (reference sequence). This CDR3 is built from 12 residues. The CDR3 nucleotides are TGTGCCAGCAGTACAGGGGGAGAGACCCATTATTTC. Protein product: CASSTGGETHYF.

Of note for this clonotype: A junction end diverges from the germline sequence, so it may reflect a read error. The chain is built from TRBV29-1 and TRBJ1-2, with 9 bases that match TRBD1. The CDR3 sequence is 15 residues long. Germline-derived CDR1 and CDR2 are SQVTM and ANQGSEA. As DNA, the CDR3 is TGCCGCGTTGAAGATCCAGACAGGGGGGGCTATGGCCACACCTTC. Translation: CRVEDPDRGGYGHTF.

The gene calls are TRBV11-2 and TRBJ2-1; D gene ambiguous. Trimming left V 4 bases short and J 15 bases short, with 19 bases between. The germline V gene has CDR1 SGHAT and CDR2 FQNNGV. The CDR3 covers 13 residues. CDR3: CASSWTSVAEWFF. The CDR3, as DNA: TGTGCCAGCAGCTGGACCAGCGTGGCAGAGTGGTTCTTC.

Points on this clonotype: One junction end does not reproduce the germline sequence, and a read error may be involved. The chain carries TRBV11-3 and TRBJ1-6, with D uncertain. The V gene's germline CDR1 is SGHNT and CDR2 YENEEA. The CDR3 is 16 amino acids. CDR3 DNA sequence: TGTGCCAGCAGCTTAGTCCAACCTGTACGGAATTCATCCCTCCATTTT. Translation: CASSLVQPVRNSSLHF.